The entry below describes one T cell receptor (beta chain). The clone's antigen remains unknown. No much larger clone exists at a distance of one base, and base qualities are not known. These data originate in a study of beta chain features in type 1 diabetes (dated by TCRdb to 2017 to 2018). Regarding the complete study: Patients and healthy donors did not differ in mean age, gender distribution, total cell number or subset yield. The study compared TCRB repertoires of sorted circulating CD4+ T cell subsets between recently diagnosed type 1 diabetes patients and matched healthy donors. Across all samples, some 110,000,000 sorted cells were examined, and cell number per subset correlated strongly with RNA yield. Whereas all 28 donors provided naive and central memory subsets, regulatory and stem cell-like memory subsets were isolated from just 8 patients and about eight healthy donors. The research as a whole found: Fewer insertions and more nucleotide deletions at VDJ recombination sites were observed in patients with type 1 diabetes, implying thymic rearrangement abnormalities. Because the HLA sub-analyses included only small numbers of individuals, any influence of HLA type on TCRB rearrangement was left unresolved. Because cDNA rather than genomic DNA was sequenced, highly expressing activated cells could have been over-represented, although no difference in activation and CD3 levels was found between groups. A moderate but significant shortening of TCRB CDR3 length was observed in type 1 diabetes patients in all four CD4+ subsets. The naive, central memory and regulatory TCRB repertoires appeared to resemble one another more closely among patients than among healthy donors. Shorter templates might be favored by PCR, yet because patient and control samples were amplified and corrected together, any such skew would affect both groups equally.

The germline V gene gives CDR1 as KGHSH and CDR2 as LQKENI. The CDR3 runs 15 residues from the cysteine to the phenylalanine. Left in the record is the CDR3 DNA by itself, 45 bases read in frame from the first base. The germline V and J ends show losses of 5 bases and 5 bases respectively, and no gene match explains 10 bases of the junction. The High Capacity cDNA Reverse Transcription Kit was used to reverse transcribe all of the isolated RNA, meaning that expressed TCRB transcripts were what got sequenced. Deep immunoSEQ sequencing was applied to naive, central memory and regulatory T cell samples, giving an average of about 3.7 million total reads per sample. After sorted cells were lysed in RLT buffer, RNA was extracted with DNase-treated RNeasy Micro or Mini kits, with the choice depending on cell number. To prevent cross-contamination, each cell subset was processed individually, whereas patient and healthy donor samples were processed jointly. The immunoSEQ multiplex PCR was used to amplify TCRB sequences from cDNA, generating 87-bp fragments that spanned the CDR3 region. Sequencing of the amplicons was performed on the Illumina HiSeq platform. The paper's processing steps were these. Synthetic template baselines were used to correct PCR bias computationally, reads within Hamming distance 2 were collapsed together, and singletons that could not be merged were discarded. Reads were aligned against IMGT to assign V, D and J genes, CDR3 length and insertions or deletions at six rearrangement sites. Within each subset, clonotype counts were normalized to sorted cell number, and only after that were true diversity and Gini coefficients computed with the tcR R package. Repertoire sharing was quantified using the overlap coefficient calculated on TCRB nucleotide sequences. As a proxy for the pre-selection repertoire, out-of-frame TCRB sequences from naive cells were analyzed. In its TCRdb copy, this immuneACCESS table keeps in-frame sequences only and misses some clones. Where compared with another copy, unresolved V genes explain less than half of these, and the others have no known cause. The DNA gave D and trimming, while V, J and clone size come from that table. Here the sample has over 500,000 clones; less than 20% occur a single time. The top ten constitute about 0.086% of the sample.

Each donor gave one peripheral blood draw, approximately 120 mL on average, collected into heparinised tubes. A BD FACSAria II and a panel including CD45RO, CCR7, CD25, CD127, CD95 and CD27 were used to sort naive, central memory, regulatory and stem cell-like memory CD4+ T cells. A purity above 95% was achieved for all sorted populations. PBMCs were isolated right away by Lymphoprep density gradient centrifugation and were stained directly, without culture. Samples were stained and sorted in pairs, with one healthy donor and one patient per experiment, so that batch effects were minimized. This receptor was taken from a man aged 18 to 29 in good health. The V and J segments used are TRBV18 and TRBJ2-7; TRBD1 aligns with 9 central bases. Sequenced material: naive CD4+ T cells from blood. The meaning of the sample's cell subset or site label: true naive CD4+ T cells. The sequenced DNA is TGTGCCAGCTCAGTAGGGACAGGGTCTTCGAACGAGCAGTACTTC. The resulting protein is CASSVGTGSSNEQYF.